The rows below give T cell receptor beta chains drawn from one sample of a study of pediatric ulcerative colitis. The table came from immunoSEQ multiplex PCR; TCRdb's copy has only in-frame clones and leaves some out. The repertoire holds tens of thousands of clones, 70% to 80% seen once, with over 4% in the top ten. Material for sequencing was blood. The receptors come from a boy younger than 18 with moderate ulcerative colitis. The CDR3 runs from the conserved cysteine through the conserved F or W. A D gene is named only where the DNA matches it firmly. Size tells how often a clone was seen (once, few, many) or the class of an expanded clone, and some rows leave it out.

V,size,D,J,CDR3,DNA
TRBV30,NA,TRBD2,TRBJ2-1,CAWSAGTSGRGSSYNEQFF,TGTGCCTGGAGTGCCGGGACTAGCGGGAGGGGTAGCTCCTACAATGAGCAGTTCTTC
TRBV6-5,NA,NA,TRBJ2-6,CASSYNPPGANVLTF,TGTGCCAGCAGTTACAACCCGCCCGGGGCCAACGTCCTGACTTTC
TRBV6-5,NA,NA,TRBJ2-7,CASGPRRTYEQYF,TGTGCCAGCGGACCCAGGAGGACCTACGAGCAGTACTTC
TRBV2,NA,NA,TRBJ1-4,CASRRAVNEKLFF,TGTGCCAGCAGACGGGCCGTTAATGAAAAACTGTTTTTT
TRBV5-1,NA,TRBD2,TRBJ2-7,CASSPHGLAGGGYEQYF,TGCGCCAGCAGCCCCCACGGACTAGCGGGAGGGGGGTACGAGCAGTACTTC
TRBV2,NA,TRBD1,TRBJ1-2,CASSGDRSYGYTF,TGTGCCAGCAGTGGGGACAGGTCCTATGGCTACACCTTC
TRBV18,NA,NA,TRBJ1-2,CASSAGVGYTF,TGTGCCAGCTCAGCAGGGGTAGGCTACACCTTC
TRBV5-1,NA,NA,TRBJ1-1,CASSPDPGRTEAFF,TGCGCCAGCAGCCCAGACCCGGGAAGGACTGAAGCTTTCTTT
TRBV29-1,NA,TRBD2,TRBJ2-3,CSVDTTGTSGTDTQYF,TGCAGCGTGGATACAACAGGGACTAGCGGGACCGATACGCAGTATTTT
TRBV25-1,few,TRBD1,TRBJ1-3,CASTTTGGTIYF,TGTGCCAGCACGACGACAGGGGGCACCATATATTTT
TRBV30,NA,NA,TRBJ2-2,CAWSVGHRTGELFF,TGTGCCTGGTCTGTGGGACACAGAACCGGGGAGCTGTTTTTT
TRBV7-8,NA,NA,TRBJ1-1,CASSSDVGANTEAFF,TGTGCCAGCAGCTCAGACGTAGGGGCAAACACTGAAGCTTTCTTT
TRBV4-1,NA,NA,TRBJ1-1,CASRRDTEAFF,TGCGCCAGCAGACGCGACACTGAAGCTTTCTTT
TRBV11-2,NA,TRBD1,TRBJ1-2,CASSETRDRGQSRGYTF,TGTGCCAGCAGCGAAACCCGGGACAGGGGGCAGAGTCGTGGCTACACCTTC
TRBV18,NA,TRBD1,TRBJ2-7,CASSPGQGVYEQYF,TGTGCCAGCTCACCCGGACAGGGGGTCTACGAGCAGTACTTC
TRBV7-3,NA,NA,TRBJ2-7,CASSVNKGYLYEQYF,TGTGCCAGCAGCGTAAACAAAGGGTACCTTTACGAGCAGTACTTC
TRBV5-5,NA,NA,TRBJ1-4,CANLDRPTNEKLFF,TGTGCCAACTTGGACCGACCAACTAATGAAAAACTGTTTTTT
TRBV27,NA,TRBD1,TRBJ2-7,CASRRQGGIHEQYF,TGTGCCAGCAGGAGACAGGGGGGAATCCACGAGCAGTACTTC
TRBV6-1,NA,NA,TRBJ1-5,CASSRGSQPQHF,TGTGCCAGCAGTAGGGGCTCTCAGCCCCAGCATTTT
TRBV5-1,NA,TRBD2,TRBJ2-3,CASSSRSGRRDTQYF,TGCGCCAGCAGCTCGCGCAGCGGGAGAAGAGATACGCAGTATTTT
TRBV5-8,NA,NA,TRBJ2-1,CASSLGVDEQFF,TGTGCCAGCAGCTTGGGAGTGGATGAGCAGTTCTTC
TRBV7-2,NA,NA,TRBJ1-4,CASSYLSGTWGEKLFF,TGTGCCAGCAGCTATTTATCCGGGACCTGGGGTGAAAAACTGTTTTTT
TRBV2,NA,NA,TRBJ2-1,CASTYNEQFF,TGTGCCAGCACCTACAATGAGCAGTTCTTC
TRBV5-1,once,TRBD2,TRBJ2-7,CASSLEAGGRSYEQYF,TGCGCCAGCAGCTTGGAAGCGGGGGGCCGATCCTACGAGCAGTACTTC
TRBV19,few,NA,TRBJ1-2,CASSIAQKGGYTF,TGTGCCAGTAGTATAGCACAGAAAGGGGGCTACACCTTC
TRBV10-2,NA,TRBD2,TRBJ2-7,CASSVERGPSYEQYF,TGCGCCAGCAGTGTTGAGCGGGGGCCAAGCTACGAGCAGTACTTC
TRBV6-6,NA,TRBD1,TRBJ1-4,CASTRQGTATNEKLFF,TGTGCCAGCACCCGACAGGGCACTGCAACTAATGAAAAACTGTTTTTT
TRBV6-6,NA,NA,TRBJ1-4,CASNQGATNEKLFF,TGTGCCAGCAATCAGGGCGCAACTAATGAAAAACTGTTTTTT
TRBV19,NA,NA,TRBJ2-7,CASSPAGSQNEQYF,TGTGCCAGTAGCCCAGCAGGGTCCCAAAACGAGCAGTACTTC
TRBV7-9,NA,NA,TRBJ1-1,CASSLENPEAFF,TGTGCCAGCAGCTTAGAGAACCCTGAAGCTTTCTTT